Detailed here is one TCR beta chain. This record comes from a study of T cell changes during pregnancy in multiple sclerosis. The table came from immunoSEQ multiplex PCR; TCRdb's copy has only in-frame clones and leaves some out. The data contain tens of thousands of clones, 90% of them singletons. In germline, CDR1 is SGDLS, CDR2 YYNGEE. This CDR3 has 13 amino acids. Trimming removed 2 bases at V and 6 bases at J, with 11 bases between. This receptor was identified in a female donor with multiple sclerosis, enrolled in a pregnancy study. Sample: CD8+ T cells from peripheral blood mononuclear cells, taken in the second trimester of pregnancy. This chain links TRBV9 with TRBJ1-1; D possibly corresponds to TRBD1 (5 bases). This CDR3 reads CASSVGTGAEAFF. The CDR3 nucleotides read TGTGCCAGCAGCGTCGGGACGGGGGCTGAAGCTTTCTTT.